This entry lists 23 T cell receptor beta chains sequenced from one sample in a study of graft-versus-host responses after intestinal transplantation. Antigens for these TCRs are unknown. The table came from immunoSEQ multiplex PCR; TCRdb's copy has only in-frame clones and leaves some out. The sample lists about 78,000 clones, nearly 90% occurring once. Source: unstimulated CD8+ T cells sorted from spleen or lymph node cells, taken before transplant. The receptors derive from a human donor who was the organ donor for an intestinal transplant.

The V call is TRBV27, the J call TRBJ2-7; 7 bases are shared with TRBD1. Germline CDR1 and CDR2: MNHEY and SMNVEV (reference sequence). The length of the CDR3 is 13 residues. V lost 7 bases, J lost 2 bases, and 5 bases stayed unmatched. The CDR3 DNA sequence: TGTGCCAGCAAAACAGGGGCCACCTACGAGCAGTACGTC. Translated: CASKTGATYEQYV.

The chain has TRBV6-4 and TRBJ1-1, with 7 bases identical to TRBD1. Germline CDR1 MRHNA, CDR2 SNTAGT. With 4 bases clipped from V and 5 bases from J, the junction kept 4 bases outside the gene matches. This CDR3 contains 13 residues. The CDR3 DNA is TGTGCCAGCAGTGGGACCAGGGGGACTGAAGCTTTCTTT. This gives the protein CASSGTRGTEAFF.

The gene calls are TRBV15 and TRBJ2-2, with D possibly matching TRBD2 (5 bases). In germline, CDR1 is LNHNV, CDR2 YYDKDF (reference sequence). This CDR3 has 17 amino acids. V lost 0 bases and J 0 bases, leaving 11 bases between the germline ends. CDR3 bases: TGTGCCACCAGCAGAGATCGGGGATCCACGAACACCGGGGAGCTGTTTTTT. It specifies CATSRDRGSTNTGELFF.

This chain connects TRBV10-2 to TRBJ1-2, with D maybe TRBD1 (6 bases). The CDR3 runs to 17 residues. Germline values: CDR1 WSHSY, CDR2 SAAADI. V gave up 2 bases and J gave up 0 bases, with 16 bases separating them. The CDR3 region has the DNA TGCGCCAGCAGTGAGACCTCGGGGGGCGCTGCTAACTATGGCTACACCTTC. Amino acid sequence: CASSETSGGAANYGYTF.

Of note for this clone: The junction and the germline gene differ at one end; a read error may be behind it. J is TRBJ1-2 and V is TRBV6-6; the match to TRBD1 covers 9 bases. The CDR3 sequence is 14 residues long. CDR1 and CDR2 (germline): MNHNY, SVGAGI (reference sequence). The CDR3 region has the DNA TGCGTCTATTCCGGGACAGGGAGAGGCTATGGCTACACCTTC. It yields the protein CVYSGTGRGYGYTF.

This chain uses TRBV27 with TRBJ2-2; possible D gene TRBD1, 5 bases. Germline loops: CDR1 MNHEY, CDR2 SMNVEV (reference sequence). The CDR3 contains 15 residues. V dropped 2 bases and J dropped 5 bases, with 12 bases sitting between them. The CDR3: CASSLGQGRTGELFF. CDR3 DNA: TGTGCCAGCAGTTTAGGCCAGGGTAGGACCGGGGAGCTGTTTTTT.

This clone was counted a single time. The rearrangement links TRBV4-3 to TRBJ1-1; D is possibly TRBD1 (6 bases). Germline-derived CDR1 and CDR2 are LGHNA and YSLEER. CDR3 length: 18 amino acids. V was trimmed by 0 bases and J by 4 bases, leaving 21 bases between them. In nucleotides, the CDR3 is TGCGCCAGCAGCCAAGATCGCCTGGTGAGGGGCAGGGGCACTGAAGCTTTCTTT. Its protein is CASSQDRLVRGRGTEAFF.

This clone was seen only a few times. This rearrangement joins TRBV6-6 to TRBJ1-5, with D uncertain. This CDR3 region has 14 residues. Germline V lookup: CDR1 MNHNY, CDR2 SVGAGI (reference sequence). Trimming shortened V by 6 bases and J by 3 bases, and 12 bases separated the two germline ends. CDR3 coding DNA: TGTGCCAGCAGCGCGGTGGGTTTCAATCAGCCCCAGCATTTT. This gives the protein CASSAVGFNQPQHF.

V gene TRBV6-5 combines with J gene TRBJ2-5, with 9 bases aligning to TRBD2. The V gene's germline CDR1 is MNHEY and CDR2 SVGAGI. The trim removed 6 bases at V and 4 bases at J, leaving 6 bases unmatched. The CDR3 loop spans 14 amino acids. The CDR3 DNA reads as TGTGCCAGCAGCCAGCTAGCGGGGTTAGAGACCCAGTACTTC. Encoded protein: CASSQLAGLETQYF.

The chain has TRBV2 and TRBJ2-1; 12 positions agree with TRBD2. With V trimmed by 9 bases and J by 3 bases, 6 bases remained unmatched. Germline V gene sequence: CDR1 SNHLY, CDR2 FYNNEI. The CDR3 extends over 15 amino acids. CDR3 loop: CARRTSGAFYNEQFF. Written as DNA, the CDR3 is TGTGCCAGAAGGACTAGCGGGGCTTTCTACAATGAGCAGTTCTTC. The full variable domain, its missing parts supplied by reference TRBV2 and TRBJ2-1, is EPEVTQTPSHQVTQMGQEVILRCVPISNHLYFYWYRQILGQKVEFLVSFYNNEISEKSEIFDDQFSVERPDGSNFTLKIRSTKLEDSAMYFCARRTSGAFYNEQFFGPGTRLTVL.

The rearrangement joins TRBV27 to TRBJ2-1; maybe TRBD1 (5 bases). Germline V gene sequence: CDR1 MNHEY, CDR2 SMNVEV (reference sequence). The germline V and J ends were trimmed by 6 bases and 2 bases, with 8 bases remaining between them. The CDR3 is 13 residues long. The CDR3 here is CASSQGPYNEQFF. The DNA of the CDR3 is TGTGCCAGCAGCCAGGGTCCCTACAATGAGCAGTTCTTC.

This clone was observed a handful of times. The chain joins TRBV19 to TRBJ1-1; D is perhaps TRBD1 (5 bases). From germline, CDR1 is LNHDA and CDR2 SQIVND (reference sequence). This CDR3 has 14 residues. V lost 2 bases and J lost 7, with 14 bases in between. This CDR3 is CASSITWGGDEAFF. CDR3 coding DNA: TGTGCCAGTAGTATAACGTGGGGGGGAGATGAAGCTTTCTTT.

The chain carries TRBV2 and TRBJ1-6, with D unclear. The CDR3 has 15 residues. Trimming cost V 2 bases and J 4 bases, with 9 bases left between them. The V gene's germline CDR1 is SNHLY and CDR2 FYNNEI. This CDR3 is CASSELADYNSPLHF. The CDR3 DNA reads TGTGCCAGCAGTGAATTGGCGGATTATAATTCACCCCTCCACTTT.

J is TRBJ2-3 and V is TRBV9; TRBD1 aligns across 9 bases. Germline CDR1 and CDR2: SGDLS and YYNGEE. Unmatched junction bases numbered 5, after V lost 2 bases and J lost 4 bases. The CDR3 totals 15 residues. This CDR3 reads CASSVSGQGSDTQYF. Here the CDR3 DNA reads TGTGCCAGCAGCGTCTCCGGACAGGGGTCAGATACGCAGTATTTT.

This clone was detected a few times. This chain uses TRBV7-2 with TRBJ2-5; TRBD2 agrees at 12 bases. The CDR3 is made up of 16 amino acids. V was clipped by 4 bases and J by 2 bases; unmatched bases: 5. Germline V gene lookup returns CDR1 SGHTA and CDR2 FQGNSA. CDR3 bases: TGTGCCAGCAGCTCCCAGACTAGCGGGGGACAAGAGACCCAGTACTTC. It specifies CASSSQTSGGQETQYF.

The chain uses TRBV6-5 and TRBJ1-6; 8 bases align to TRBD1. The CDR3 is 15 amino acids. V lost 2 bases to trimming and J lost 8 bases; unmatched junction nucleotides: 5. The germline gives CDR1 MNHEY, CDR2 SVGAGI. This CDR3 is CASSYQTGGDSPLHF. The DNA for the CDR3 is TGTGCCAGCAGTTACCAAACAGGGGGAGATTCACCCCTCCACTTT.

The chain recombines TRBV18 with TRBJ1-5, with a tentative D call TRBD1 (5 bases). V lost 1 base to trimming and J lost 11 bases, with 21 bases between them. Germline assignment: CDR1 KGHSH and CDR2 LQKENI. The CDR3 is 16 residues long. CDR3 protein: CASSPLRRAQRYAQHF. CDR3 in DNA: TGTGCCAGCTCACCACTGCGCAGGGCACAACGCTATGCCCAGCATTTT.

The V and J genes are TRBV6-6 and TRBJ2-5; D is possibly TRBD2 (6 bases). V was trimmed by 2 bases and J by 1 base, leaving 11 bases between them. This CDR3 spans 15 amino acids. In germline, CDR1 is MNHNY, CDR2 SVGAGI (reference sequence). CDR3 protein: CASSYGRDFQETQYF. Here the CDR3 DNA reads TGTGCCAGCAGTTACGGCCGGGACTTCCAAGAGACCCAGTACTTC.

This chain connects TRBV28 to TRBJ1-1; D gene ambiguous. The CDR3 sequence is 11 residues long. Trimming removed 3 bases from V and 11 bases from J, with 10 bases in between. Germline V gene lookup returns CDR1 MDHEN and CDR2 SYDVKM. As DNA, the CDR3 is TGTGCCAGCAGTTTCCTGGGAGGGGCTTTCTTT. It translates to CASSFLGGAFF.

The genes are TRBV7-6 and TRBJ2-2; TRBD2 is a possible D gene (7 bases). V was pared by 2 bases and J by 3 bases, with 16 bases between. This CDR3 comprises 17 residues. Germline values: CDR1 SGHVS, CDR2 FNYEAQ. The CDR3 nucleotides are TGTGCCAGCAGCTTAAGGTGGGGGGGCCTGGACACCGGGGAGCTGTTTTTT. It is translated as CASSLRWGGLDTGELFF.

A single count supports this clone. The chain joins TRBV28 to TRBJ2-7; possibly TRBD2 for D (5 bases). This CDR3 has 15 residues. Per germline, CDR1 MDHEN and CDR2 SYDVKM. Trimming pared 1 base from V and 2 bases from J, leaving 12 bases between. Written as DNA, the CDR3 is TGTGCCAGCAGTTTATTTAGCGTTAAGCCCTACGAGCAGTACGTC. Its translation is CASSLFSVKPYEQYV.

J is TRBJ1-1 and V is TRBV27; weak D call: TRBD1 (6 bases). V was clipped by 5 bases and J by 8 bases, with 15 bases between them. This CDR3 is 13 amino acids long. Per germline, CDR1 MNHEY and CDR2 SMNVEV (reference sequence). The CDR3 is CASSLLTGPEAFF. The CDR3 nucleotides are TGTGCCAGCAGTCTACTGACAGGACCCGAAGCTTTCTTT.

The genes are TRBV28 and TRBJ2-5; a possible D gene is TRBD2 (6 bases). The V end was cut by 2 bases, the J end by 3 bases, with 19 bases between. Germline CDR1 and CDR2: MDHEN and SYDVKM. The CDR3 is 17 residues long. DNA for the CDR3: TGTGCCAGCAGTTTAAGGACGGGGTTCAGGGAGGAAGAGACCCAGTACTTC. Its protein product is CASSLRTGFREEETQYF. The full variable domain, with the rest looked up from reference TRBV28 and TRBJ2-5, is DVKVTQSSRYLVKRTGEKVFLECVQDMDHENMFWYRQDPGLGLRLIYFSYDVKMKEKGDIPEGYSVSREKKERFSLILESASTNQTSMYLCASSLRTGFREEETQYFGPGTRLLVL.